This TCR beta chain originates from a study of CD8+CD57+ T cells in acquired aplastic anemia. For the study at large: Read counts for CD4+ cells (from healthy donors) averaged roughly 10 million. The study's findings and limits: Levels of CD8+ Simpson's diversity were not significantly distinct in patients versus controls.

TCR beta VDJ combinations and CDR3 sequences were profiled from genomic DNA. One entry per CDR3 protein, called by TCRdb with MiXCR from the reads. Of approximately 200,000 distinct CDR3 sequences listed, approximately 57% are singletons. V shed 5 bases and J 5 bases; nucleotides not matched to a gene: 12. Germline CDR1 and CDR2: SEHNR and FQNEAQ (reference sequence). The CDR3 has 16 amino acids. On this clonotype itself: What it binds is unknown.

The sample comprised sorted CD4+, CD8+, or CD8+CD57+ T cells (not recorded which) from PBMCs. This receptor was identified in a human donor in good health. The chain is built from TRBV7-9 and TRBJ2-7; 10 bases fit TRBD1. Written as DNA, the CDR3 is TGTGCCAGCAGCCGCCCCGGGACAGGGACAGGGGACGAGCAGTACTTC. Translated, it gives CASSRPGTGTGDEQYF.